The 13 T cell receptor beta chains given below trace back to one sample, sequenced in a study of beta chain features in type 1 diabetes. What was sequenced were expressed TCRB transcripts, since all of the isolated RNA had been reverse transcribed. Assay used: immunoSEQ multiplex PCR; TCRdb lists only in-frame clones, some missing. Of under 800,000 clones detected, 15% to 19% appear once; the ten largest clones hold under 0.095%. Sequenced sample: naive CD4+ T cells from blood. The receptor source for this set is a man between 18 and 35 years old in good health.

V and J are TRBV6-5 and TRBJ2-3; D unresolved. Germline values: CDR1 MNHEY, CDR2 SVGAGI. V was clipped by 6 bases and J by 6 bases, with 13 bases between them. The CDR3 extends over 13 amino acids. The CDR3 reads CASRRPGADTQYF. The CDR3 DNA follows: TGTGCCAGCAGAAGACCGGGTGCTGATACGCAGTATTTT.

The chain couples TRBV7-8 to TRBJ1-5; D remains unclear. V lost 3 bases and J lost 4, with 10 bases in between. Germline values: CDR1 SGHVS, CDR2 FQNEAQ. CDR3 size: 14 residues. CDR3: CASSFRVQNQPQHF. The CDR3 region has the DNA TGTGCCAGCAGCTTTAGGGTCCAAAATCAGCCCCAGCATTTT.

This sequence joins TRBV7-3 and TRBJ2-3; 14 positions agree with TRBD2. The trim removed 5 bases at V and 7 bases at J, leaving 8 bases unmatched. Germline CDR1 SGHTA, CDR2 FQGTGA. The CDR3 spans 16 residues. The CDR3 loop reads CASSIGTSGRLHTQYF. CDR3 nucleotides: TGTGCCAGCAGCATCGGGACTAGCGGGAGATTACATACGCAGTATTTT.

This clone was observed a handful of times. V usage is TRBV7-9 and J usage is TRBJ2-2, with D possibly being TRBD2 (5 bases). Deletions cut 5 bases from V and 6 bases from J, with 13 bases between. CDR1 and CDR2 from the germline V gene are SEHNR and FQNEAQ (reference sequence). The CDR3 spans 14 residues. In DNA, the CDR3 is TGTGCCAGCAGCCCCGGGATAATCCCCGGGGAGCTGTTTTTT. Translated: CASSPGIIPGELFF.

The CDR3: CASSKGGSAGELFF. CDR3 in DNA: TGTGCCAGCAGCAAAGGAGGGTCAGCCGGGGAGCTGTTTTTT. The chain recombines TRBV6-1 with TRBJ2-2, with a tentative D call TRBD2 (6 bases). Germline-derived CDR1 and CDR2 are MNHNS and SASEGT. The germline V and J ends were trimmed by 6 bases and 6 bases, with 14 bases remaining between them. The CDR3 length is 14 residues.

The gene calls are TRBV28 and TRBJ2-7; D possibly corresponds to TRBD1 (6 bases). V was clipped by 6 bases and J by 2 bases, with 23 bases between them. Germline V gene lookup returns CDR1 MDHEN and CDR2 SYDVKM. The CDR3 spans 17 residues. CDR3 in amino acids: CASSVASNRERTYEQYF. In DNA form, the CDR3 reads TGTGCCAGCAGCGTTGCCTCTAACAGGGAACGAACCTACGAGCAGTACTTC.

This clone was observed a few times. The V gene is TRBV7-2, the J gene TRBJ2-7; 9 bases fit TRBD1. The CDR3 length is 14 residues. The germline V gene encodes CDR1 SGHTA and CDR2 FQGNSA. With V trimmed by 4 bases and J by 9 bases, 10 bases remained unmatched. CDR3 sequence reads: CASSSRDRVVGQYF. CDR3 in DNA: TGTGCCAGCAGCTCCCGGGACAGGGTTGTTGGGCAGTACTTC.

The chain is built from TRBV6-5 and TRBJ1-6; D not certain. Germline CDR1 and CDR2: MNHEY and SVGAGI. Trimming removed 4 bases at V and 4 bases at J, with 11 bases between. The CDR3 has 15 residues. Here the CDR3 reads CASSSADLYNSPLHF. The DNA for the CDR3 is TGTGCCAGCAGTTCGGCAGATCTTTATAATTCACCCCTCCACTTT.

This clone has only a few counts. CDR3 loop: CASSVDGGITDTQYF. CDR3 DNA: TGTGCCAGCAGCGTAGACGGTGGGATCACAGATACGCAGTATTTT. The chain links TRBV9 to TRBJ2-3; D is unclear. V was trimmed by 0 bases and J by 2 bases, leaving 10 bases between them. The CDR3 extends over 15 amino acids. Germline assignment: CDR1 SGDLS and CDR2 YYNGEE.

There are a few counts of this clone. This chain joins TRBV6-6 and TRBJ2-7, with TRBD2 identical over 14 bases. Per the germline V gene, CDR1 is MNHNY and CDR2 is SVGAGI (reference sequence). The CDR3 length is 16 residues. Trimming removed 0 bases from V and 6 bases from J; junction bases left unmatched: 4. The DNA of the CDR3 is TGTGCCAGCAGTTACTCTCGAGGGACTAGCGGGGGCGAGCAGTACTTC. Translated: CASSYSRGTSGGEQYF.

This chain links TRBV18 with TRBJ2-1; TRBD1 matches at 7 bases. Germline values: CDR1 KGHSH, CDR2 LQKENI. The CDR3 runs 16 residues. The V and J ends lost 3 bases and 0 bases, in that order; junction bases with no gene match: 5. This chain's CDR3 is CASSPLTGASYNEQFF. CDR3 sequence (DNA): TGTGCCAGCTCACCGCTAACAGGGGCCTCCTACAATGAGCAGTTCTTC.

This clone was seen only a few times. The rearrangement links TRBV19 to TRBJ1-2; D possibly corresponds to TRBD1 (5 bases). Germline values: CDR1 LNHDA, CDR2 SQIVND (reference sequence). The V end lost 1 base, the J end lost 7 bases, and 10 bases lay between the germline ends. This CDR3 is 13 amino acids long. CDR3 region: CASSIVTVVGYTF. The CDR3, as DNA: TGTGCCAGTAGTATAGTGACAGTCGTTGGCTACACCTTC.

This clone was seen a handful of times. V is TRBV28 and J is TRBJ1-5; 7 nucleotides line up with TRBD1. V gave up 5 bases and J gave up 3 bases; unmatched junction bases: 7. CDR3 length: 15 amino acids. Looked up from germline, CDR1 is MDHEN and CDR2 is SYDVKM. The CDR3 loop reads CASSTIQGSNQPQHF. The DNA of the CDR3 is TGTGCCAGCAGTACTATACAGGGGTCCAATCAGCCCCAGCATTTT.